This record concerns one T cell receptor beta chain sequence. The data belong to a study of T cells in localized non-small cell lung cancer. Here immunoSEQ multiplex PCR was the method, and the copy in TCRdb shows in-frame clones only, minus some. Of around 50,000 clones in the sample, 86% were seen once. The TCR sequence derives from a man aged 40-75 years with stage II lung adenocarcinoma. The sample in question was PBMCs, obtained before any cancer treatment.

For the CDR3, the DNA is TGTGCCAGTAGTGCAGGGGCTTCTGGAAACACCATATATTTT. Its protein is CASSAGASGNTIYF. V is TRBV19 and J is TRBJ1-3; a weak D match, TRBD1 (6 bases). V was pared by 5 bases and J by 1 base, with 9 bases between. CDR1 and CDR2 (germline): LNHDA, SQIVND (reference sequence). This CDR3 has 14 amino acids.